This TCR beta chain was sequenced for a study of T cells in women clearing cervical HPV infection. Study at large: Controls gave blood once infection was undetectable; cases at lesion identification.

Points on this clone: Its antigen remains unidentified. The read gets to within 3 residues of the CDR3 end, and the germline J gene fills in the rest.

Study results and caveats: Cases carried less TRBV6-7 than controls: around 0.11% versus 0.15%. It is unknown whether associations predate infection; no effector/memory or HPV-specific sorting.

Libraries were prepared by immunoSEQ multiplex PCR; TCRdb keeps only in-frame clonotypes and omits some of them. Its table lists about 12,000 clones. The CDR3 loop spans 16 amino acids. Germline-derived CDR1 and CDR2 are SGHVS and FNYEAQ. This sequence was found in a woman aged 18 to 75 with a cervical HPV16 infection that either progressed to CIN3+ or cleared (not recorded which). Sequencing was carried out using blood buffy coat. V is TRBV7-6 and J is TRBJ1-2; unclear D gene. The DNA read from the CDR3 is TGTGCCAGCAGCTTAGAGCCCCGGACTGTTACCTACGAC. It translates to CASSLEPRTVTYD. The entire CDR3 protein is CASSLEPRTVTYDYTF.